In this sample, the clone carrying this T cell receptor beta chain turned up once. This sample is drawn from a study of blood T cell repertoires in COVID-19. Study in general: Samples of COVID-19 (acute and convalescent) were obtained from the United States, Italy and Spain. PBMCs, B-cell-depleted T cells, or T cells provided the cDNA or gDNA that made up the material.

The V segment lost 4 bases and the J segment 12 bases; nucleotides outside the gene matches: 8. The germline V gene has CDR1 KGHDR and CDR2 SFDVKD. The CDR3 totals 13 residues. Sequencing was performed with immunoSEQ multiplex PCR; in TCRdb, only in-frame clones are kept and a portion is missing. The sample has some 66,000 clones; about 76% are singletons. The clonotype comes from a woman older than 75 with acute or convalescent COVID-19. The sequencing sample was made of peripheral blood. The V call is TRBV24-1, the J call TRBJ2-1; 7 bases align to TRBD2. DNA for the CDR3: TGTGCCACCAGTGACCCTCAGCCGGGAGGGCAGTTCTTC. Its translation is CATSDPQPGGQFF.